These 12 T cell receptor beta chains were sequenced from one sample in a study of CD8+ T cells in alopecia areata. cDNA reverse transcribed from extracted RNA served as the sequencing template. Generated by immunoSEQ multiplex PCR, the TCRdb table keeps only in-frame clones and is missing some. Among 150,000 or so clones listed, around 87% were seen once. The sample was CD8+ T cells sorted from blood, taken at week 0. These receptors originate from a human donor with alopecia areata.

The chain employs TRBV5-1 and TRBJ2-3; a weak D match, TRBD1 (6 bases). Germline lookup yields CDR1 SGHRS and CDR2 YFSETQ. The V end lost 3 bases, the J end lost 0 bases, and 11 bases lay between the germline ends. The CDR3 covers 15 residues. The CDR3 protein is CASSSEDSSTDTQYF. CDR3 in DNA: TGCGCCAGCAGCTCAGAGGACAGTAGCACAGATACGCAGTATTTT.

The gene calls are TRBV29-1 and TRBJ2-1, with D hard to call. Germline V gene sequence: CDR1 SQVTM, CDR2 ANQGSEA. V lost 0 bases, J lost 0 bases, and 12 bases lay in between. The CDR3 runs 16 residues. CDR3 DNA: TGCAGCGTTGAAGATCTTTCATCAAGCTCCTACAATGAGCAGTTCTTC. It specifies CSVEDLSSSSYNEQFF.

The J gene is TRBJ2-1, the V gene TRBV12-5; 8 bases line up with TRBD2. With V trimmed by 4 bases and J by 8 bases, 4 bases remained unmatched. The CDR3 length is 13 residues. Germline values: CDR1 LGHNT, CDR2 FRNRAP. The CDR3 nucleotides read TGTGCTAGTGGTTCCCCGGGGGGGGATGAGCAGTTCTTC. This encodes CASGSPGGDEQFF.

The chain combines TRBV27 with TRBJ2-1, with 12 positions matching TRBD1. Germline trimming cut 3 bases from V and 6 bases from J; bases unmatched to any gene: 3. Germline V lookup: CDR1 MNHEY, CDR2 SMNVEV (reference sequence). CDR3 length equals 15 residues. In nucleotides, the CDR3 is TGTGCCAGCAGTTTCCGGGACAGGGGGCTCAATGAGCAGTTCTTC. This translates into CASSFRDRGLNEQFF.

The rearrangement joins TRBV4-1 to TRBJ1-2, with 7 bases matching TRBD1. Germline CDR1 reads MGHRA; CDR2 reads YSYEKL. The CDR3 length is 16 residues. Unmatched junction bases numbered 11, after V lost 4 bases and J lost 3 bases. CDR3 in amino acids: CASSPVGQAIYYGYTF. The CDR3 nucleotides read TGCGCCAGCAGCCCCGTAGGACAGGCGATATACTATGGCTACACCTTC.

The V and J genes are TRBV27 and TRBJ2-5, with 11 bases identical to TRBD2. This CDR3 contains 15 residues. Germline V lookup: CDR1 MNHEY, CDR2 SMNVEV (reference sequence). J gave up 4 bases and V 5 bases, and 6 bases lay outside the gene matches. The CDR3 protein is CASSPVTSGTETQYF. Written as DNA, the CDR3 is TGTGCCAGCAGTCCAGTGACTAGCGGGACAGAGACCCAGTACTTC.

The V gene is TRBV29-1, the J gene TRBJ2-3; 12 bases fit TRBD1. Germline CDR1 SQVTM, CDR2 ANQGSEA. The CDR3 length is 17 residues. V was pared by 0 bases and J by 5 bases, with 9 bases of the junction left unmatched. CDR3 amino acids: CSVEDPAGQGAEDTQYF. The CDR3, as DNA: TGCAGCGTTGAAGATCCGGCGGGACAGGGGGCGGAAGATACGCAGTATTTT.

CDR3 protein: CASSYSTGTGELFF. CDR3 in DNA: TGTGCCAGCAGTTACTCGACGGGAACGGGGGAGCTGTTTTTT. The chain carries TRBV6-5 and TRBJ2-2; tentatively, D is TRBD2 (5 bases). The CDR3 extends over 14 amino acids. Germline V gene data show CDR1 as MNHEY and CDR2 as SVGAGI. V lost 0 bases, J lost 8 bases, and 10 bases lay in between.

V is TRBV6-5 and J is TRBJ2-1; a possible D gene is TRBD2 (5 bases). From germline, CDR1 is MNHEY and CDR2 SVGAGI. This CDR3 is built from 16 residues. V was clipped by 0 bases and J by 4 bases, with 13 bases between them. The CDR3, as DNA: TGTGCCAGCAGTTACTCGGGTCTAGCCCTATACAATGAGCAGTTCTTC. Amino acid sequence: CASSYSGLALYNEQFF.

The gene calls are TRBV30 and TRBJ1-3; weak D call: TRBD1 (5 bases). This CDR3 region has 12 residues. Trimming pared 5 bases from V and 0 bases from J, leaving 5 bases between. Germline CDR1 GTSNPN, CDR2 SVGIG (reference sequence). The CDR3 protein is CAWGGSGNTIYF. The CDR3 coding sequence is TGTGCCTGGGGGGGCTCTGGAAACACCATATATTTT.

The V call is TRBV11-2, the J call TRBJ2-1; no firm D call. The V gene lost 2 bases and the J gene lost 10 bases, with 12 bases spanning the gap. Per germline, CDR1 SGHAT and CDR2 FQNNGV. CDR3 length: 13 residues. The CDR3 DNA reads as TGTGCCAGCAGCTTAAGTTGGAATAGAGAGCAGTTCTTC. Protein: CASSLSWNREQFF.

CDR3 in DNA: TGCGCCAGCAGTGAGTCTCTGCAGGGGTTGGCGCAGTACTTC. Translating gives CASSESLQGLAQYF. This chain uses TRBV10-1 with TRBJ2-7; the D gene is possibly TRBD1 (6 bases). This CDR3 region has 14 residues. Germline CDR1 and CDR2: WNHNN and SYGVQD (reference sequence). Trimming pared 0 bases from V and 9 bases from J, leaving 15 bases between.